This T cell receptor (beta chain) came from a study of blood T cell repertoires in COVID-19. On the study more broadly: Nucleic acid was either cDNA or gDNA, and it came from T cells, B-cell-depleted T cells, or PBMCs.

Germline CDR1 SGHRS, CDR2 YFSETQ. V dropped 6 bases and J dropped 3; count of bases not matched to a gene: 9. The CDR3 is 16 amino acids. Study processing details: Estimates of nucleated cell counts were drawn from the amplification of reference gene primers. Sequencing was performed with immunoSEQ multiplex PCR; in TCRdb, only in-frame clones are kept and a portion is missing. Clone size and the V and J calls come from that table; the DNA yielded D and trimming. This sample has under 250,000 clones, with roughly 85% found just once. While infection was still active, Seattle patients were enrolled and then followed longitudinally.

Sequencing input: peripheral blood. The genes are TRBV5-1 and TRBJ1-4; 9 positions agree with TRBD1. This receptor was taken from a woman in her 70s with COVID-19, enrolled during active disease. CDR3: CASTKQGATANEKLFF. The DNA of the CDR3 is TGCGCCAGCACCAAACAGGGGGCGACGGCTAATGAAAAACTGTTTTTT.